The clone carrying this T cell receptor beta chain came up a few times. Participant-reported clinical history was the basis for cohort assignment. This sample was included in a study of blood T cell repertoires in COVID-19. This table comes from immunoSEQ multiplex PCR, and its TCRdb copy is limited to in-frame clones, with some not included. The sample includes about 140,000 clones, about 83% of them seen just once. CDR3 length: 15 residues. The germline V and J ends were trimmed by 0 bases and 4 bases, with 10 bases remaining between them. Germline CDR1 SGDLS, CDR2 YYNGEE. This receptor was taken from a woman aged 45-65 years with acute COVID-19. The chain combines TRBV9 with TRBJ2-2, with D unclear. Input material: PBMCs or T cells enriched from blood (not recorded which). The DNA of the CDR3 is TGTGCCAGCAGCGTAGGGGCTACCCGCACCGGGGAGCTGTTTTTT. This codes for CASSVGATRTGELFF.